This T cell receptor (beta chain) was sequenced during a study of blood T cell repertoires in COVID-19. J lost 7 bases, V lost 7 bases, and 9 bases had no gene match. Germline-derived CDR1 and CDR2 are SQVTM and ANQGSEA. The CDR3 extends over 15 amino acids. TCRdb's copy holds only in-frame clones and misses some; the assay was immunoSEQ multiplex PCR. The sample holds about 240,000 clones, 86% seen once. This clonotype was obtained from an elderly man with acute or convalescent COVID-19. Sample: peripheral blood. The chain joins TRBV29-1 to TRBJ2-2, with 13 bases aligning to TRBD2. The CDR3 DNA sequence: TGCAGCGCAAGAGAGGGACTAGCGGGACTCGGGGAGCTGTTTTTT. Translation gives CSAREGLAGLGELFF.